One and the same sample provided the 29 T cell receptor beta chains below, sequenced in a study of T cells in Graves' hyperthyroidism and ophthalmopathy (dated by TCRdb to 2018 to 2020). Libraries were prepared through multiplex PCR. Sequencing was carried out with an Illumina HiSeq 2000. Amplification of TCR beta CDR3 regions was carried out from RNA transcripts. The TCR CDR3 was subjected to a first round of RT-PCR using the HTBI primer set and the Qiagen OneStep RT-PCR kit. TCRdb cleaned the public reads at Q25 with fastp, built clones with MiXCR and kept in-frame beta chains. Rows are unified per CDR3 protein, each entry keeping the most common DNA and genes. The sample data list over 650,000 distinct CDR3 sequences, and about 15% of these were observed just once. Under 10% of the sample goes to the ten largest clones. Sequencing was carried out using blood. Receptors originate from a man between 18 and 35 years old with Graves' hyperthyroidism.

CDR3 bases: TGTGCCAGCAGTTACTCAGCAGGGGGTAATTCACCCCTCCACTTT. It is translated as CASSYSAGGNSPLHF. J is TRBJ1-6 and V is TRBV6-5, with TRBD1 matching 7 bases. Germline values: CDR1 MNHEY, CDR2 SVGAGI. This CDR3 comprises 15 residues. The J segment lost 6 bases and the V segment lost 0 bases, leaving 2 bases of the junction unmatched.

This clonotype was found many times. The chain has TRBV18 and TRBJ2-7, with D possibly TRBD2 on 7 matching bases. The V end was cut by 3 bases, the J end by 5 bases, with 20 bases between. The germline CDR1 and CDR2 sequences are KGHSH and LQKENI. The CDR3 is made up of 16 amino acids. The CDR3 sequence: CASSPALWGGMDEQYF. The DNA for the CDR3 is TGTGCCAGCTCACCTGCCCTTTGGGGGGGCATGGACGAGCAGTACTTC.

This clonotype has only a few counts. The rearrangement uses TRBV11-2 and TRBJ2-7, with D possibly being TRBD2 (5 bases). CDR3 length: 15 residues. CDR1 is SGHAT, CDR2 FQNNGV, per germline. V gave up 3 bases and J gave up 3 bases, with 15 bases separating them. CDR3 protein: CASSLGRAEVYEQYF. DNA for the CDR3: TGTGCCAGCAGCTTGGGGAGAGCAGAAGTCTACGAGCAGTACTTC.

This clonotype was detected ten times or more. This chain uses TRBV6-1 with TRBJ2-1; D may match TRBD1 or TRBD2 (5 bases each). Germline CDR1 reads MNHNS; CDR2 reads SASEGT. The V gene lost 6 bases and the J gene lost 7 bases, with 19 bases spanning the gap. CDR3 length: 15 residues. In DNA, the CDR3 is TGTGCCAGCAGCCAGACAGAGGTGTCGGGAAATGAGCAGTTCTTC. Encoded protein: CASSQTEVSGNEQFF.

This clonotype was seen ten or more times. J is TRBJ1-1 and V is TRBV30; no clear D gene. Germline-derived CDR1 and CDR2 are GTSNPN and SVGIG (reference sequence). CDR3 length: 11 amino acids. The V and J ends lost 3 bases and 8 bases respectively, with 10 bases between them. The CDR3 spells CAWSSVWEAFF. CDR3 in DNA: TGTGCCTGGAGCTCTGTATGGGAAGCTTTCTTT.

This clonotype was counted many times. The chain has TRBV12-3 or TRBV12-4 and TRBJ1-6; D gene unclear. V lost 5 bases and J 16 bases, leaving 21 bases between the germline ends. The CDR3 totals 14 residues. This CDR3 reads CASSPPDSRVLLHF. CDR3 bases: TGTGCCAGCAGTCCTCCCGACTCGAGGGTCCTACTCCACTTT.

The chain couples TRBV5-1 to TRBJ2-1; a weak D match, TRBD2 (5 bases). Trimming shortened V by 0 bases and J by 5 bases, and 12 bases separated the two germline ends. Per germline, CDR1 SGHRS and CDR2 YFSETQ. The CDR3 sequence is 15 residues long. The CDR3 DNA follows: TGCGCCAGCAGCTTGGATGGCGGGTCCCACAATGAGCAGTTCTTC. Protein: CASSLDGGSHNEQFF.

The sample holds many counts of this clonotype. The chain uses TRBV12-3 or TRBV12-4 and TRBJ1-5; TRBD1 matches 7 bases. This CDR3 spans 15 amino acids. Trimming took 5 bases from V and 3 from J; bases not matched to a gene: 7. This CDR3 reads CASSPRTGANQPQHF. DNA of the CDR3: TGTGCCAGCAGTCCCCGGACAGGAGCCAATCAGCCCCAGCATTTT.

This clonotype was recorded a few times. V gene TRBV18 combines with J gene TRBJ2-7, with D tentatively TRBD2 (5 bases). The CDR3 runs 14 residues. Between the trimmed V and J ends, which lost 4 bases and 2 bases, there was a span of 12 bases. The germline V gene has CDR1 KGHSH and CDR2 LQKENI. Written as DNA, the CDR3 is TGTGCCAGCTCACGGGAGTCCCCGGCCTACGAGCAGTACTTC. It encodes CASSRESPAYEQYF.

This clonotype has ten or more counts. This chain's CDR3 is CASSLGRTLLYQETQYF. The CDR3 DNA sequence: TGTGCCAGCAGCTTAGGTCGCACCCTACTGTACCAAGAGACCCAGTACTTC. The chain employs TRBV11-2 and TRBJ2-5; the D is unclear. The CDR3 has 17 amino acids. In germline, CDR1 is SGHAT, CDR2 FQNNGV. Between the trimmed V and J ends, which lost 1 base and 0 bases, there was a span of 15 bases.

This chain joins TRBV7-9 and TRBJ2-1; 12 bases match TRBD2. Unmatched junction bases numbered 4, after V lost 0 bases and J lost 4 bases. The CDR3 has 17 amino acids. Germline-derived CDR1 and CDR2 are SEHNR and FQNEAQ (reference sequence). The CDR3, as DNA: TGTGCCAGCAGCTTAGCGACTAGCGGGAGCTGGTACAATGAGCAGTTCTTC. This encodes CASSLATSGSWYNEQFF.

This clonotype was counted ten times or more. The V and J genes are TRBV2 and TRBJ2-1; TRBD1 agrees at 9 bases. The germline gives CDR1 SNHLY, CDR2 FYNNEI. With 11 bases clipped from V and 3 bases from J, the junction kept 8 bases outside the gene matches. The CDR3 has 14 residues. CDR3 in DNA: TGTGCCTGGGTGGGGACAGGGAGCTACAATGAGCAGTTCTTC. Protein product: CAWVGTGSYNEQFF.

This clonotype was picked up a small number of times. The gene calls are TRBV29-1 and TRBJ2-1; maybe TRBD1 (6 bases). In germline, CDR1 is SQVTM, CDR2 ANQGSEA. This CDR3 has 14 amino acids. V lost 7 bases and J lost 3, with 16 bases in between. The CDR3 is CSAQRGTHYNEQFF. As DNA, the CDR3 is TGCAGCGCCCAAAGGGGGACACACTACAATGAGCAGTTCTTC.

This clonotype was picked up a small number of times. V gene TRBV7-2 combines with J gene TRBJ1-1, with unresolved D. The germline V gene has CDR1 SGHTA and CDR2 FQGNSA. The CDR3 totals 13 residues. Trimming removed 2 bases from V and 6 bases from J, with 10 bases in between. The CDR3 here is CASSLSPRSEAFF. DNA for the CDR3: TGTGCCAGCAGCTTAAGCCCCCGGTCTGAAGCTTTCTTT. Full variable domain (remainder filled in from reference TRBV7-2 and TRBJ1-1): GAGVSQSPSNKVTEKGKDVELRCDPISGHTALYWYRQSLGQGLEFLIYFQGNSAPDKSGLPSDRFSAERTGGSVSTLTIQRTQQEDSAVYLCASSLSPRSEAFFGQGTRLTVV.

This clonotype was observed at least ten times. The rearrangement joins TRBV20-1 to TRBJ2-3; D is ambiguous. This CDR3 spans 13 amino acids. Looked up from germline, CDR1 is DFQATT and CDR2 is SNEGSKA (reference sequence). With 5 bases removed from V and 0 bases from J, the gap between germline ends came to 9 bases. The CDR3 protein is CSAPDRSTDTQYF. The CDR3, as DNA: TGCAGTGCTCCGGACCGTAGCACAGATACGCAGTATTTT.

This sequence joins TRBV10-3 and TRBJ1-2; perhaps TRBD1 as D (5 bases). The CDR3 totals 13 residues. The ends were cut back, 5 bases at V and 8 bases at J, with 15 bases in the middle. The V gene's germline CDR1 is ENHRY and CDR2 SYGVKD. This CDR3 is CAISRQPIEGYTF. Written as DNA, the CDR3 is TGTGCCATCAGTCGACAGCCTATCGAGGGCTACACCTTC.

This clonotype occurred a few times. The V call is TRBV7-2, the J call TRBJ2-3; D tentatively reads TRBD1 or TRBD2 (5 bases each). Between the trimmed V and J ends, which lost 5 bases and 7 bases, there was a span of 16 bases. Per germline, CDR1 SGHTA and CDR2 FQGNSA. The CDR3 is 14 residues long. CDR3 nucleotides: TGTGCCAGCAGCCGACGGGGCTCCCTCAATACGCAGTATTTT. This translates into CASSRRGSLNTQYF.

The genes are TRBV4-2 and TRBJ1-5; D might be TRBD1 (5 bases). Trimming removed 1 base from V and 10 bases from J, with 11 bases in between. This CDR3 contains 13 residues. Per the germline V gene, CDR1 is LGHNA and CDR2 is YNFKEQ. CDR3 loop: CASSQGDGRPQHF. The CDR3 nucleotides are TGTGCCAGCAGCCAAGGGGACGGTCGACCCCAGCATTTT.

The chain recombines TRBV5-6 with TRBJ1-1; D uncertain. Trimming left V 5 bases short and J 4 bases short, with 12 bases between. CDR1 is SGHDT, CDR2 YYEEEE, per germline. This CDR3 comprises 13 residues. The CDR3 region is CASRNWGGTEAFF. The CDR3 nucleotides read TGTGCCAGCAGAAATTGGGGAGGCACTGAAGCTTTCTTT.

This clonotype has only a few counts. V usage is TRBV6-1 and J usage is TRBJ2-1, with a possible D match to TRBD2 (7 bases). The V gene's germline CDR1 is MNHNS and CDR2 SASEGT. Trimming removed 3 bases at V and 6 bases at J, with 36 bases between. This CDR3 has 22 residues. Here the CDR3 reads CASSDGRFAHGTGGRGTNEQFF. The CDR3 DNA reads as TGTGCCAGCAGTGACGGACGGTTTGCTCATGGAACGGGAGGAAGGGGGACCAATGAGCAGTTCTTC.

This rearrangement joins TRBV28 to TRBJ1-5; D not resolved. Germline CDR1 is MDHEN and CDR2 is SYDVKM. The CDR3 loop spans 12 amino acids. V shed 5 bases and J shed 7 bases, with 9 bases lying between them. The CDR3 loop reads CASSGEGQPQHF. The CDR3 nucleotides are TGTGCCAGCAGTGGGGAGGGCCAGCCCCAGCATTTT.

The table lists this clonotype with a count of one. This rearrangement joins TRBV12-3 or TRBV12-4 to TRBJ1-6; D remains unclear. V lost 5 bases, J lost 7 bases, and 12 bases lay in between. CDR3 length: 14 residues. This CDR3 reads CASSLGSGNSPLHF. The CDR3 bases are TGTGCCAGCAGTCTAGGATCGGGGAATTCACCCCTCCACTTT.

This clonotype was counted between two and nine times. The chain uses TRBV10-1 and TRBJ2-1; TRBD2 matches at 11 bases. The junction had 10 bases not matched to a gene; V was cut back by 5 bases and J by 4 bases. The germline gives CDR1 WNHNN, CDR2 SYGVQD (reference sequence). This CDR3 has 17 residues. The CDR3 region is CASSRSLTSGTYNEQFF. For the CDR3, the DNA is TGCGCCAGCAGTAGAAGCCTGACTAGCGGGACTTACAATGAGCAGTTCTTC.

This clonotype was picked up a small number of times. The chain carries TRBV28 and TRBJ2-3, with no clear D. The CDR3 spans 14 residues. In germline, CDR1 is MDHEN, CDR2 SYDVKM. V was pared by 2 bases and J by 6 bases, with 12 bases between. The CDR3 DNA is TGTGCCAGCAGTTTAAATCTTCACGGGGATACGCAGTATTTT. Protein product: CASSLNLHGDTQYF.

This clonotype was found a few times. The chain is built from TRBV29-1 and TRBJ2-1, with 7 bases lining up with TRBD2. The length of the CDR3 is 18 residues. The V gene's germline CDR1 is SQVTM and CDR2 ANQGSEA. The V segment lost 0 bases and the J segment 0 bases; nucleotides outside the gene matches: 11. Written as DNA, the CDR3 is TGCAGCGTTGAAGATTTGGGGACTAACCCTCCCTCCTACAATGAGCAGTTCTTC. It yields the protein CSVEDLGTNPPSYNEQFF.

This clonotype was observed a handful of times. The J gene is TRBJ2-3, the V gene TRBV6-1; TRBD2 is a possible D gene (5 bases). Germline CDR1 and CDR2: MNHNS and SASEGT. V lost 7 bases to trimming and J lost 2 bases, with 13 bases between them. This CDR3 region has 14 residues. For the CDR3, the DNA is TGTGCCAGCATCTCAAGAGGGCCCACAGATACGCAGTATTTT. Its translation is CASISRGPTDTQYF.

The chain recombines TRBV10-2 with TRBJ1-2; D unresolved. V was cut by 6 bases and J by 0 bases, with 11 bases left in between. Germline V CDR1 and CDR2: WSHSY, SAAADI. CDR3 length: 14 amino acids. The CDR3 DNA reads TGCGCCAGCAGGGACCTCGCAGCTAACTATGGCTACACCTTC. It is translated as CASRDLAANYGYTF.

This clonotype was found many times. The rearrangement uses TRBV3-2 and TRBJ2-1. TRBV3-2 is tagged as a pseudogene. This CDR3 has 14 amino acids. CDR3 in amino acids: CASSQDPAYNEQFF. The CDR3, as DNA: TGTGCCAGCAGCCAAGATCCGGCTTACAATGAGCAGTTCTTC.

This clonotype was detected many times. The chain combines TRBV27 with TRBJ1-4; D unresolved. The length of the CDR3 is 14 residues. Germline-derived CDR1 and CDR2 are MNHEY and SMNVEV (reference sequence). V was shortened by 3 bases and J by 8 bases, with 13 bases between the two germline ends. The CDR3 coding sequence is TGTGCCAGCAGTTTTCTCGGTGGAAACGAAAAACTGTTTTTT. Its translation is CASSFLGGNEKLFF.